Listed below are T cell receptor beta chains from one sample, sequenced in a study of glioma-infiltrating T cells after dendritic cell vaccination. Generated by immunoSEQ multiplex PCR, the TCRdb table keeps only in-frame clones and is missing some. The table has 55,000 to 75,000 clones, about four fifths seen once; the top ten hold about a sixth. The sequences come from blood, collected after dendritic cell vaccination. The origin of the receptors is a human donor with glioblastoma. CDR3s include the opening cysteine and the closing phenylalanine or tryptophan. A D gene is named only where the DNA matches it firmly. Size is stated for part of the rows, as once, few or many counts, or as a class when the clone is expanded.

clone size: -; V gene: TRBV5-6; J gene: TRBJ2-2; D gene: -; CDR3 DNA: TGTGCCAGCAGCTTAGCTAGGCTTGGCACCGGGGAGCTGTTTTTT; CDR3 protein: CASSLARLGTGELFF
clone size: -; V gene: TRBV7-9; J gene: TRBJ1-5; D gene: TRBD1; CDR3 DNA: TGTGCCAGCAGCTTAGGGACAGGGATTCAGCAGCCCCAGCATTTT; CDR3 protein: CASSLGTGIQQPQHF
clone size: once; V gene: TRBV11-2; J gene: TRBJ2-3; D gene: TRBD1; CDR3 DNA: TGTGCCAGCAGCCCTACAGGGGCCGAGGATACGCAGTATTTT; CDR3 protein: CASSPTGAEDTQYF
clone size: -; V gene: TRBV19; J gene: TRBJ1-3; D gene: -; CDR3 DNA: TGTGCCAGTAGTTTCTATATAAACTCTGGAAACACCATATATTTT; CDR3 protein: CASSFYINSGNTIYF
clone size: once; V gene: TRBV28; J gene: TRBJ1-5; D gene: -; CDR3 DNA: TGTGCCAGCAGTTTAGGCGGAAGTGGCTCCCCCAATCAGCCCCAGCATTTT; CDR3 protein: CASSLGGSGSPNQPQHF
clone size: -; V gene: TRBV6-5; J gene: TRBJ1-3; D gene: TRBD1; CDR3 DNA: TGTGCCAGCAGTATGGACAGGACTTCTGGAAACACCATATATTTT; CDR3 protein: CASSMDRTSGNTIYF
clone size: once; V gene: TRBV13; J gene: TRBJ2-2; D gene: -; CDR3 DNA: TGTGCCAGCAGCCCATACAGGGGGAGGGCCGGGGAGCTGTTTTTT; CDR3 protein: CASSPYRGRAGELFF
clone size: once; V gene: TRBV27; J gene: TRBJ2-7; D gene: -; CDR3 DNA: TGTGCCAGCAGTTTAGGCGGGGTTTCCTACGAGCAGTACTTC; CDR3 protein: CASSLGGVSYEQYF
clone size: once; V gene: TRBV19; J gene: TRBJ1-5; D gene: TRBD1; CDR3 DNA: TGTGCCAGTATTCCCTCAGGGGGTAGCAGTCAGCCCCAGCATTTT; CDR3 protein: CASIPSGGSSQPQHF
clone size: -; V gene: TRBV7-9; J gene: TRBJ2-3; D gene: TRBD2; CDR3 DNA: TGTGCCAGCAGCTTAGCTGGTAGCGGGGGGGGGAGCACAGATACGCAGTATTTT; CDR3 protein: CASSLAGSGGGSTDTQYF
clone size: -; V gene: TRBV11-3; J gene: TRBJ1-1; D gene: -; CDR3 DNA: TGTGCCAGCGGCGACAGCGACCTCATGACTGAAGCTTTCTTT; CDR3 protein: CASGDSDLMTEAFF
clone size: -; V gene: TRBV19; J gene: TRBJ2-7; D gene: -; CDR3 DNA: TGTGCCAGTAGTATAGGACCCCGGAGCTCCTACGAGCAGTACTTC; CDR3 protein: CASSIGPRSSYEQYF
clone size: -; V gene: TRBV5-1; J gene: TRBJ2-1; D gene: TRBD2; CDR3 DNA: TGCGCCAGCAGCTCAGGACTAGCGGGGAGGGAGCAGTTCTTC; CDR3 protein: CASSSGLAGREQFF
clone size: -; V gene: TRBV4-1; J gene: TRBJ1-6; D gene: TRBD1; CDR3 DNA: TGCGCCAGCAGCCAAGATCAGGGGGTTCCACCCCTCCACTTT; CDR3 protein: CASSQDQGVPPLHF
clone size: -; V gene: TRBV4-1; J gene: TRBJ1-2; D gene: TRBD1; CDR3 DNA: TGCGCCAGCAGACTCACCGGGACAGGGAACTATGGCTACACCTTC; CDR3 protein: CASRLTGTGNYGYTF
clone size: -; V gene: TRBV2; J gene: TRBJ2-2; D gene: TRBD2; CDR3 DNA: TGTGCCAGCAGGACCTTAGCGGGGGGTTACACCGGGGAGCTGTTTTTT; CDR3 protein: CASRTLAGGYTGELFF
clone size: -; V gene: TRBV29-1; J gene: TRBJ1-1; D gene: TRBD1; CDR3 DNA: TGCAGCGTAGCCGGACAGGGGGGGATGAACACTGAAGCTTTCTTT; CDR3 protein: CSVAGQGGMNTEAFF
clone size: few; V gene: TRBV9; J gene: TRBJ2-5; D gene: -; CDR3 DNA: TGTGCCAGCAGCGTAGGTGTAGGGGGAAGTCAAGAGACCCAGTACTTC; CDR3 protein: CASSVGVGGSQETQYF
clone size: -; V gene: TRBV12-5; J gene: TRBJ1-2; D gene: TRBD1; CDR3 DNA: TGTGCTAGTGGTTTGGCTCATGACAGGGGAAATGGCTACACCTTC; CDR3 protein: CASGLAHDRGNGYTF
clone size: -; V gene: TRBV10-1; J gene: TRBJ2-3; D gene: TRBD2; CDR3 DNA: TGCGCCAGCAGAACAACTAGCGGGGGACCCGATTCCCCAGATACGCAGTATTTT; CDR3 protein: CASRTTSGGPDSPDTQYF